This T cell receptor beta chain was sequenced for a study of identifying expanded T cells in peripheral blood. On this clone itself: Its antigen is not identified.

CDR1 is SGHAT, CDR2 FQDESV, per germline (reference sequence). Germline trimming cut 3 bases from V and 4 bases from J; bases unmatched to any gene: 7. This CDR3 region has 15 residues. Overall study findings and caveats: Differentially abundant clones: 0.95 to 1.5 between replicates, about 15 at around 2 weeks, approximately 19 at four.

The data were produced by immunoSEQ multiplex PCR, yet TCRdb's version contains in-frame clones alone and is incomplete. The table lists over 100,000 clones, roughly nine tenths of them singletons. The sequence came from a person aged 18 to 75 in good health. What was sequenced was blood. This chain uses TRBV11-1 with TRBJ1-1; 8 nucleotides line up with TRBD1. The CDR3 DNA is TGTGCCAGCAGCTTTGCGCAGGGGGCGCGCACTGAAGCTTTCTTT. Encoded protein: CASSFAQGARTEAFF.